This T cell receptor (beta chain) appears in the sequencing data of a study of early T cells in non-severe SARS-CoV-2 infection. Across the whole study: Sequencing of unsorted whole blood was done on bulk RNA, leaving chains unpaired.

Researchers tagged individual cDNA molecules with unique molecular identifiers. TCRdb analysed the 5' RACE reads with MiXCR anew, one entry per CDR3 protein. This table has roughly 75,000 distinct CDR3 sequences, roughly 9.6% appearing once. The length of the CDR3 is 15 residues. With 0 bases removed from V and 2 bases from J, the gap between germline ends came to 10 bases. The germline CDR1 and CDR2 sequences are SGHRS and YFSETQ. Findings and limits, study-wide: Using VDJdb, the matching emphasized anti-spike CD8 responses while missing private and CD4 specificities.

As for this clonotype: Antigen specificity is unknown.

Sequenced sample: whole blood. This clonotype was obtained from an adult who was a healthcare worker with PCR-confirmed SARS-CoV-2 infection or an uninfected control (not recorded which). The chain combines TRBV5-1 with TRBJ2-3; D perhaps matches TRBD2 (5 bases). CDR3 coding DNA: TGCGCCAGCAGCTTGGTAGCGATAAACACAGATACGCAGTATTTT. Translating it yields CASSLVAINTDTQYF. Based on the CDR3 plus reference TRBV5-1 and TRBJ2-3, the full variable domain is KAGVTQTPRYLIKTRGQQVTLSCSPISGHRSVSWYQQTPGQGLQFLFEYFSETQRNKGNFPGRFSGRQFSNSRSEMNVSTLELGDSALYLCASSLVAINTDTQYFGPGTRLTVL.